This T cell receptor (beta chain) was obtained from a study of T cells in Graves' hyperthyroidism and ophthalmopathy. This clonotype has ten or more counts. V lost 0 bases and J 0 bases, leaving 5 bases between the germline ends. CDR1 is SGHAT, CDR2 FQNNGV, per germline. CDR3 size: 15 residues. RNA transcripts served as the template for amplifying TCR beta CDR3 regions. An initial round of RT-PCR targeting the TCR CDR3 relied on the HTBI primer set. TCRdb fed the multiplex PCR reads into MiXCR, producing one record per CDR3 protein. The table has about 300,000 distinct CDR3 sequences, around a fifth seen once.

The sequenced sample was blood. This clonotype originated in a middle-aged man with Graves' ophthalmopathy. V is TRBV11-2 and J is TRBJ1-4; the D is unclear. The CDR3 sequence: CASSLEGSTNEKLFF. The CDR3, as DNA: TGTGCCAGCAGCTTAGAAGGGTCAACTAATGAAAAACTGTTTTTT.